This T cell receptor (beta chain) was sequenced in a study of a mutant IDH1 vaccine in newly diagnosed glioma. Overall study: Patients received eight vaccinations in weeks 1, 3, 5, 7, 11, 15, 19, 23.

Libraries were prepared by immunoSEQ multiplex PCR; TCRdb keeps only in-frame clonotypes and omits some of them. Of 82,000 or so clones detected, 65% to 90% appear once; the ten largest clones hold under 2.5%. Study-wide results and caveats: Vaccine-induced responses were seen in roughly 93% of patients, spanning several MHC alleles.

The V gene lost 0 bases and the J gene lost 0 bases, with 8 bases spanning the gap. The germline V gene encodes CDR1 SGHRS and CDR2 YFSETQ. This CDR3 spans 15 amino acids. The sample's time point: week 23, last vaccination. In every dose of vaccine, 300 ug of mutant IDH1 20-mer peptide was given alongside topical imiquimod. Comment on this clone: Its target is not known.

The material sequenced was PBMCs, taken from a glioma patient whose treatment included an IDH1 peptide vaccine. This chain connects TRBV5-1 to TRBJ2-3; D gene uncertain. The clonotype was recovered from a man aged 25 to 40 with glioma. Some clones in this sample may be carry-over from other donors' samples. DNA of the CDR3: TGCGCCAGCAGCTTGGACTCGATTAGCACAGATACGCAGTATTTT. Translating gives CASSLDSISTDTQYF.